This T cell receptor beta chain was captured in a study of regulatory T cells in long-lasting Graves disease (dated by TCRdb to 2020 to 2022). For the study in its entirety: Newly diagnosed Graves' disease patients had taken antithyroid drugs for less than 3 months. Patients with persistent Graves' disease were compared with patients with newly diagnosed Graves' disease using TCR sequencing and RNA sequencing of peripheral blood. The study took place in China and was registered as a clinical trial. A total of some 33 samples were covered by TCR sequencing, comprising 13 persistent and approximately 20 newly diagnosed Graves' disease patients. Results and caveats for the whole study, not just this receptor: Persistent disease showed preferential use of TRBV28, TRBJ1-2 and TRBJ2-5, whereas newly diagnosed disease favored TRBV20-1 and TRBJ2-1. Sequencing and analysis were limited to the TCR beta chain. Only peripheral blood was studied, because thyroid tissue, the primary lesion, was inaccessible. Compared with newly diagnosed patients, persistent Graves' disease patients had lower TCR Shannon entropy and fewer highly expanded clones, which suggests clonal expansion. The authors noted that the small sample size was a limitation that may lower accuracy. More public clonotypes were shared among persistent patients (over 2,500) than among newly diagnosed patients (roughly 1,000).

The method was multiplex PCR. TCRdb shows the sequencer as Illumina HiSeq 4000. CDR3 regions were amplified by Arm-PCR with iRepertoire HTBI primers to construct TCR beta libraries. Gel purification was performed on PCR products prior to sequencing. The study's own analysis went as follows. A total of around 66 TRBV and 14 TRBJ segments were identified across samples and were used for gene usage analysis of CDR3 amino acid clonotypes. COPE and FqMerger were used to merge the filtered high-quality paired reads into contigs. BLAST was used to align contigs to IMGT TRBV, TRBD and TRBJ reference genes, and CDR3 was defined according to IMGT. Clonotypes above 0.1% frequency were classified as highly expanded clones. Repertoire diversity was measured by Shannon entropy, and V-J evenness by the Gini coefficient. Clonotypes shared by more than one individual were considered public. The raw public data were reprocessed by TCRdb itself: fastp quality trimming at Q25, MiXCR clonotype calling, in-frame beta chains only. All rows with the same CDR3 protein become a single entry with the most common DNA and genes. The V and J calls were not made by the authors but by TCRdb's processing. This sample holds a few hundred thousand distinct CDR3 sequences; around 15% were observed only once. The ten largest clones add up to around 20% of the sample.

This clonotype has at least ten counts. Its antigen target is currently unknown. No base-level quality is on record; no much larger clone is a single base apart. Taken with the paper, the label for time point translates to: newly diagnosed GD, antithyroid drugs for less than 3 months. RNA was extracted from PBMCs in TRIzol for both TCR sequencing and RNA sequencing. Graves' disease was diagnosed according to American Thyroid Association guidelines. Patients were recruited from an endocrinology department in Xi'an, China. From each patient, about 9 milliliters of peripheral blood was collected into an EDTA anticoagulant tube. PBMCs were isolated by Ficoll Paque Plus density gradient separation without further T cell sorting. An Agilent 2100 Bioanalyzer and agarose gel were used to check RNA quality, and a NanoDrop 2000 was used to measure RNA concentration. The CDR3 runs 14 residues from the cysteine to the phenylalanine. Only CDR3 DNA is held: 42 bases, read in frame from base 1. V loses 2 bases, J loses 5 bases, and the germline ends lie 10 bases apart. The germline V gene encodes CDR1 MNHEY and CDR2 SVGAGI.

This sample also appeared in a second study, on T cells in Graves' hyperthyroidism and ophthalmopathy. As noted in the second study: A patient counted as having stable Graves' hyperthyroidism if no progression to ophthalmopathy occurred over 18 months of follow-up. Hyperthyroidism patients were newly diagnosed, had a disease duration of under 2 months, and were aged 18 to 65 years. The study excluded patients with uncontrolled infections, other autoimmune diseases, pregnancy or lactation. Diagnoses were based on clinical symptoms, serum thyroxine and TRAb, thyroid ultrasound and orbital computed tomography. The first round of RT-PCR for the TCR CDR3 was performed with the HTBI primer set and the Qiagen OneStep RT-PCR kit. Most expanded thyroid clonotypes (frequency above 0.001) were also found in blood, which suggests that blood repertoires may mirror thyroid immune responses. Ophthalmopathy was separated from stable hyperthyroidism by a 13 V-J signature model, with 87.88% sensitivity and about 84% specificity obtained in cross-validation and 80%/75% obtained in testing. In validation, progression to ophthalmopathy was predicted by the model with around 70% sensitivity and approximately 78% specificity, a median of around 5.9 months before onset. To identify TCR V-J signatures that set the groups apart, the researchers used a discovery cohort of 90 to 100 patients, made up of about 44 with Graves' ophthalmopathy and 57 with stable Graves' hyperthyroidism. Prospective prediction of ophthalmopathy was tested in an independent validation cohort consisting of some 18 hyperthyroidism patients and some 17 patients who later progressed to ophthalmopathy. The 100 or so discovery patients were randomly split 7:3 into training and test sets. Thyroid tissue and blood T-cell repertoires from roughly 6 Graves' hyperthyroidism patients were also compared in the study. Once sampling was done, hyperthyroidism patients were given methimazole at a starting dose of 30 mg daily, whereas ophthalmopathy patients were given high-dose intravenous methylprednisolone. The libraries were constructed in a second round of multiplex PCR and then size-selected and purified. Sequencing of the libraries was done on an Illumina HiSeq2000 using paired-end 100 bp reads. SOAPnuke was used to process the raw data, with reads discarded if the reads contained adapters or uncalled bases, had a mean Phred below 15, or lacked an exact constant-primer or identifier match. COPE v1.2.5 was used to merge high-quality paired reads, and clonotypes were defined as unique nucleotide sequences. MiTCR v1.1 was used to align clonotypes to the IMGT TRBV, TRBD and TRBJ reference segments. The analysis included only V-J combinations with a frequency above 0.0001, which together covered 98% to 99.2% of the repertoires. A TCS score was defined as the ratio between F50 (clonal expansion) and ExV (chaos), using BLOSUM62-based TCRdist between CDR3 peptides within each V-J. Welch's t-statistics and random forest reduced 450 to 600 V-J features to under 15, which were used in a naive Bayes classifier (R e1071). Sample size was not statistically predetermined, and investigators were not blinded to group allocation. TCR Vbeta CDR3 sequencing of 120 to 150 peripheral blood samples (approximately 44 ophthalmopathy, roughly 74 hyperthyroidism and approximately 17 progressor patients) is reported in the paper.

The sequence joins TRBV6-5 to TRBJ2-1, with an unclear D gene assignment. The sequencing used peripheral blood mononuclear cells (PBMCs), collected at new diagnosis, from a patient treated with antithyroid drugs. The origin of this receptor is a woman aged 18-29 years with Graves disease. Donor details come from another sample of the same person, matched by shared clones. Here the CDR3 is given as CASSYAALNNEQFF. The nucleotide sequence is TGTGCCAGCAGTTACGCTGCACTAAACAATGAGCAGTTCTTC.